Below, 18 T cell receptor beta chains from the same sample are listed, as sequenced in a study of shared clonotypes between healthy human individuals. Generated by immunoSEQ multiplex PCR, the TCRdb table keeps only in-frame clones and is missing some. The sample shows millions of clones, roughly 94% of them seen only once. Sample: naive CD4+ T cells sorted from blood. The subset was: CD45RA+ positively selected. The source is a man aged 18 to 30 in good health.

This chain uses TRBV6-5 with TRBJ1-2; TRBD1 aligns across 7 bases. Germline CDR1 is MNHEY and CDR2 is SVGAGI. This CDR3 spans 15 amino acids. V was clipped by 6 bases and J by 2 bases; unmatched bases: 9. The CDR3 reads CASRRDREHNYGYTF. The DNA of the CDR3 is TGTGCCAGCAGGAGAGACAGGGAACACAACTATGGCTACACCTTC.

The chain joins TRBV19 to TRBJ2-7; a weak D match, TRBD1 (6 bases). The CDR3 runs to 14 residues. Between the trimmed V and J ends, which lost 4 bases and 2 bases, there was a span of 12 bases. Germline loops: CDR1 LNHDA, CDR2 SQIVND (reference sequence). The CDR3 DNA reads TGTGCCAGTAGTACCCGGACAGCAACCTACGAGCAGTACTTC. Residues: CASSTRTATYEQYF.

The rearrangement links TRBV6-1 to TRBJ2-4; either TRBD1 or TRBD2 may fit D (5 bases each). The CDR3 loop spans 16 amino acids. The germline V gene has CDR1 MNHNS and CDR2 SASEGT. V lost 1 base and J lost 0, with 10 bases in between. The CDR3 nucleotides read TGTGCCAGCAGTGAAGTCGGGGCACTAGCCAAAAACATTCAGTACTTC. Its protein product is CASSEVGALAKNIQYF.

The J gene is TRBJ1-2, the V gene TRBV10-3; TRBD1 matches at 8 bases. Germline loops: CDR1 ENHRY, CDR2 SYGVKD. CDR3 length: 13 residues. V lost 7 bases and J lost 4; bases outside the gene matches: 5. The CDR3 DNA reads TGTGCCATCACCGACGGACAGGGCTATGGCTACACCTTC. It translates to CAITDGQGYGYTF.

Here the CDR3 reads CASSPGDRARYEQYF. The DNA for the CDR3 is TGTGCCAGCAGCCCAGGGGACAGGGCGAGATACGAGCAGTACTTC. The rearrangement joins TRBV28 to TRBJ2-7; 9 bases map to TRBD1. This CDR3 comprises 15 residues. CDR1 and CDR2 from the germline V gene are MDHEN and SYDVKM. Trimming at V came to 6 bases and at J to 4 bases, leaving 10 bases not matched to a gene. Using reference TRBV28 and TRBJ2-7 for the parts outside the CDR3, the full variable domain is DVKVTQSSRYLVKRTGEKVFLECVQDMDHENMFWYRQDPGLGLRLIYFSYDVKMKEKGDIPEGYSVSREKKERFSLILESASTNQTSMYLCASSPGDRARYEQYFGPGTRLTVT.

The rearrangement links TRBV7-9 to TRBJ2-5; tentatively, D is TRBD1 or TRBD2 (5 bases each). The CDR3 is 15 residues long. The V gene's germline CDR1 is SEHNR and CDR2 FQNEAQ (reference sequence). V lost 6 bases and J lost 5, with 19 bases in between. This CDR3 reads CASSLRDASRETQYF. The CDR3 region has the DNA TGTGCCAGCAGTCTCCGGGACGCCTCCCGGGAGACCCAGTACTTC.

DNA of the CDR3: TGTGCCAGCAGCTTAACGGGGTCAACTAATGAAAAACTGTTTTTT. Encoded protein: CASSLTGSTNEKLFF. The J gene is TRBJ1-4, the V gene TRBV7-3, with D unresolved. The V gene's germline CDR1 is SGHTA and CDR2 FQGTGA. V gave up 0 bases and J gave up 0 bases, with 5 bases separating them. This CDR3 is built from 15 residues.

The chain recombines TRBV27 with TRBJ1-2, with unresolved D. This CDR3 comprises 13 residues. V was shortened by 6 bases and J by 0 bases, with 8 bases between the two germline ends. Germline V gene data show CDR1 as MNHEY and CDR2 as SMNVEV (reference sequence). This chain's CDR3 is CASRSITNYGYTF. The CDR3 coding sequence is TGTGCCAGCAGGAGCATAACTAACTATGGCTACACCTTC.

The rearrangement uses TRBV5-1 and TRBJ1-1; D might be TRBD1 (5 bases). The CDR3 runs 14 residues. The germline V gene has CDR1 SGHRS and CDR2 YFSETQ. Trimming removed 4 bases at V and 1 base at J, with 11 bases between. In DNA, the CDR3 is TGCGCCAGCAGCCGAGGGGCAGAGAACACTGAAGCTTTCTTT. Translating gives CASSRGAENTEAFF.

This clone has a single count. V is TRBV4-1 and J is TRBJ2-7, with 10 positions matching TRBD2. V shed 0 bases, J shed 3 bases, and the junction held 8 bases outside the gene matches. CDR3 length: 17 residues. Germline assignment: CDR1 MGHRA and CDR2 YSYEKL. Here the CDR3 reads CASSQDASGRKNYEQYF. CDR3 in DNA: TGCGCCAGCAGCCAAGATGCTAGCGGGAGAAAGAACTACGAGCAGTACTTC.

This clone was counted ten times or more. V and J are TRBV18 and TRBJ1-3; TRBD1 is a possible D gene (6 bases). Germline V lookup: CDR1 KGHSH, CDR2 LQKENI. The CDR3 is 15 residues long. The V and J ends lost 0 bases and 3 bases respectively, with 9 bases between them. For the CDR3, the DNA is TGTGCCAGCTCACCACCTGGACAGATTGGAAACACCATATATTTT. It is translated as CASSPPGQIGNTIYF.

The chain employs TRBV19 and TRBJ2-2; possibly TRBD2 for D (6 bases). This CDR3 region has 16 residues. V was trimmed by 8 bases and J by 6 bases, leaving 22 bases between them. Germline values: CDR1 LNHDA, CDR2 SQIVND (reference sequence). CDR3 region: CASDGGWGALPGELFF. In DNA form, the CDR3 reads TGTGCCAGTGACGGGGGATGGGGCGCATTACCCGGGGAGCTGTTTTTT.

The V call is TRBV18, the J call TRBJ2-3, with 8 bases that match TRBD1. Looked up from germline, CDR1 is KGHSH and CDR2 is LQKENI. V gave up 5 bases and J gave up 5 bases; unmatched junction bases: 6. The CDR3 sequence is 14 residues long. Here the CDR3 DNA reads TGTGCCAGCTCAATTCGACAGGGGTTAGATACGCAGTATTTT. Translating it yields CASSIRQGLDTQYF.

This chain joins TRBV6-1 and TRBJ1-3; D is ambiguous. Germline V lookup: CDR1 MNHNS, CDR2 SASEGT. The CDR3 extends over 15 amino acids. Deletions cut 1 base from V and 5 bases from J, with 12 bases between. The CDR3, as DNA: TGTGCCAGCAGTGAAGAGGTCAGGCCTCGAAACACCATATATTTT. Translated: CASSEEVRPRNTIYF.

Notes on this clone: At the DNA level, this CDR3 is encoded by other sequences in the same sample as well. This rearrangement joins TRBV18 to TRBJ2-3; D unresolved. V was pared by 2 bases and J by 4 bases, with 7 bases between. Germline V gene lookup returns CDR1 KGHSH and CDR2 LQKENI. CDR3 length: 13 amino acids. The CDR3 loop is CASSPNVADTQYF. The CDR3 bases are TGTGCCAGCTCACCAAATGTCGCAGATACGCAGTATTTT.

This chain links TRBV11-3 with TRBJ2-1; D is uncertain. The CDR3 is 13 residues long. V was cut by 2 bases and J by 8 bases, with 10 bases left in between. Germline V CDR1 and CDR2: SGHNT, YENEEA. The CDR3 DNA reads TGTGCCAGCAGCTTAATGGCAACCGATGAGCAGTTCTTC. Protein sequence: CASSLMATDEQFF. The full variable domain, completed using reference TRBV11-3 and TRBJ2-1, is EAGVVQSPRYKIIEKKQPVAFWCNPISGHNTLYWYLQNLGQGPELLIRYENEEAVDDSQLPKDRFSAERLKGVDSTLKIQPAELGDSAVYLCASSLMATDEQFFGPGTRLTVL.

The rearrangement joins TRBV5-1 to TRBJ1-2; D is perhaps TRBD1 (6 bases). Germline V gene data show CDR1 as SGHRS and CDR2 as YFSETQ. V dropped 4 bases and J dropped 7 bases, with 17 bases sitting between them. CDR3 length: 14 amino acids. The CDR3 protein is CASSLQQGRAGYTF. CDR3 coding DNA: TGCGCCAGCAGCCTACAACAGGGACGGGCTGGCTACACCTTC.

The DNA for the CDR3 is TGTGCCAGCAGTGAAGACCCCAGGGGAACCTATGGCTACACCTTC. Translating gives CASSEDPRGTYGYTF. The J gene is TRBJ1-2, the V gene TRBV2, with a weak D call TRBD1 (6 bases). This CDR3 has 15 amino acids. The germline V gene encodes CDR1 SNHLY and CDR2 FYNNEI. V was clipped by 1 base and J by 4 bases, with 13 bases between them.